The rows below give T cell receptor beta chains drawn from one sample of a study of T cells in narcolepsy. Sequencing was performed with immunoSEQ multiplex PCR; in TCRdb, only in-frame clones are kept and a portion is missing. The sample shows fewer than 35,000 clones, over 75% of them seen only once. The source material was CD45RA- memory CD4+ T cells from PBMCs. These receptors were collected from a human donor with narcolepsy. CDR3s include the opening cysteine and the closing phenylalanine or tryptophan. Fields, in order: D gene, J gene, V gene, clone size, CDR3 DNA, CDR3 protein. D genes are given only for firm matches. Rows may omit the clone size; those that give it use once, few, many or a size class.

>.|TRBJ2-2|TRBV5-1|.
TGCGCCAGCAGCTCCCCGACAGGGACTTACACCGGGGAGCTGTTTTTT
CASSSPTGTYTGELFF
>.|TRBJ2-3|TRBV19|.
TGTGCCAGTAGTCTCAGTGCCCTCCTCACAGATACGCAGTATTTT
CASSLSALLTDTQYF
>TRBD1|TRBJ1-1|TRBV5-1|.
TGCGCCAGCAGCTTGGGCGGACAGGGGGCGACCCCTCTGAACACTGAAGCTTTCTTT
CASSLGGQGATPLNTEAFF
>.|TRBJ2-2|TRBV5-1|.
TGCGCGAGCAGCCCCCGATCGGGGAGCGTCACCGGGGAGCTGTTTTTT
CASSPRSGSVTGELFF
>.|TRBJ1-6|TRBV7-2|.
TGTGCCAGCAGCTCGGCGACAGGCTATAATTCACCCCTCCACTTT
CASSSATGYNSPLHF
>.|TRBJ1-5|TRBV7-2|few
TGTGCCAGCAGCTTTTTGGTTGACCAGCCCCAGCATTTT
CASSFLVDQPQHF
>.|TRBJ1-5|TRBV10-3|.
TGTGCCATCAGTGAGAGCAATCAGCCCCAGCATTTT
CAISESNQPQHF
>.|TRBJ1-1|TRBV30|few
TGTGCCTGGATTTCGGCGGGGGGTTTGGCTTTCTTT
CAWISAGGLAFF
>.|TRBJ1-2|TRBV6-5|.
TGTGCCAGCAGTGAAGTGGGATATGGCTACACCTTC
CASSEVGYGYTF
>.|TRBJ1-5|TRBV18|.
TGTGCCAGCTCACCGGGGCCAAGCAATCAGCCCCAGCATTTT
CASSPGPSNQPQHF
>.|TRBJ2-5|TRBV4-2|.
TGTGCCAGCAGCCAAGAGGAGAGGGGGGAGACCCAGTACTTC
CASSQEERGETQYF
>.|TRBJ2-7|TRBV28|.
TGTGCCAGCAGTTTAGGATCAAGGGCAGGCGAGCAGTACTTC
CASSLGSRAGEQYF
>.|TRBJ1-5|TRBV5-8|.
TGTGCCAGCAGCTTGTGGGGGGAGGGCAATCAGCCCCAGCATTTT
CASSLWGEGNQPQHF
>.|TRBJ1-5|TRBV30|.
TGTGCCTGGAGTGGAGGGACGGTGGGTCAGCCCCAGCATTTT
CAWSGGTVGQPQHF
>.|TRBJ2-5|TRBV6-5|few
TGTGCCAGCAGTTACTCCAGCGGCTGGAGCGAGACCCAGTACTTC
CASSYSSGWSETQYF
>.|TRBJ1-2|TRBV10-3|few
TGTGCCATCAGTAACATAGAACCTAACTATGGCTACACCTTC
CAISNIEPNYGYTF
>TRBD1|TRBJ2-2|TRBV10-3|.
TGTGCCATCAGCTTAACCGGGACAGGGGGCACCGGGGAGCTGTTTTTT
CAISLTGTGGTGELFF
>.|TRBJ2-7|TRBV6-5|.
TGTGCCAGCAGTTATTGGGGAATCGGATCCTACGAGCAGTACTTC
CASSYWGIGSYEQYF
>.|TRBJ1-1|TRBV6-5|.
TGTGCCACCCTGGGGGGCCCCAACGCTGAAGCTTTCTTT
CATLGGPNAEAFF
>.|TRBJ1-1|TRBV7-9|.
TGTGCCAGCAGCTTGACAGAGAACACTGAAGCTTTCTTT
CASSLTENTEAFF
>.|TRBJ1-1|TRBV25-1|.
TGTGCCAGCAGTGAAGTAACTGAAGCTTTCTTT
CASSEVTEAFF
>.|TRBJ1-1|TRBV6-6|few
TGTGCCAGCGCCCGTCGAGATGCTGAAGCTTTCTTT
CASARRDAEAFF
>TRBD2|TRBJ2-2|TRBV6-5|few
TGTGCCAGCTGCCCAGCGGGGGTCGGCACCGGGGAGCTGTTTTTT
CASCPAGVGTGELFF
>.|TRBJ2-1|TRBV7-9|.
TGTGCCAGCAGCTTAGGTAGTACGGACAATGAGCAGTTCTTC
CASSLGSTDNEQFF
>.|TRBJ2-7|TRBV5-1|once
TGCGCCAGCAGCTTGGGATTGGTGGGGCCCTACGAGCAGTACTTC
CASSLGLVGPYEQYF
>.|TRBJ1-4|TRBV6-5|.
TGTGCCAGCAGTTACGGTCCCGATTCTAATGAAAAACTGTTTTTT
CASSYGPDSNEKLFF
>TRBD1|TRBJ1-1|TRBV5-6|.
TGTGCCAGCAGCTCGACAGGGATCGGGGTTAGCACTGAAGCTTTCTTT
CASSSTGIGVSTEAFF
>.|TRBJ1-2|TRBV27|.
TGTGCCAGCAGTTTATCGTGGCAGGGGAGCGGCTACACCTTC
CASSLSWQGSGYTF
>.|TRBJ1-2|TRBV15|.
TGTGCCACCAGCAGCCCCTCGAATCGCTATGGCTACACCTTC
CATSSPSNRYGYTF
>TRBD1|TRBJ1-6|TRBV5-1|.
TGCGCCAGCAGCGAGACAGGGGGGCTTTTCTACTTT
CASSETGGLFYF
>.|TRBJ1-1|TRBV18|.
TGTGCCAGCTCACCCAGAATACACTCGAACACTGAAGCTTTCTTT
CASSPRIHSNTEAFF
>TRBD1|TRBJ1-1|TRBV13|medium-sized
TGTGCCAGCAGCTTCCGGGACAGGGGGACTGAAGCTTTCTTT
CASSFRDRGTEAFF
>.|TRBJ1-4|TRBV7-9|.
TGTGCCAGCAGCTTAATGGCGGTTACAACTAATGAAAAACTGTTTTTT
CASSLMAVTTNEKLFF
>.|TRBJ1-4|TRBV15|.
TGTGCCACCAGCAGAGAGGCGGGGTCTGGTGAAAAACTGTTTTTT
CATSREAGSGEKLFF
>.|TRBJ1-3|TRBV18|.
TGTGCCAGCTTACAGGACGCGGTGGCCTCTGGAAACACCATATATTTT
CASLQDAVASGNTIYF
>TRBD2|TRBJ2-3|TRBV4-1|.
TGCGCCTTCTCCCAGACTAGCGGGATTGGCACAGATACGCAGTATTTT
CAFSQTSGIGTDTQYF
>TRBD1|TRBJ1-3|TRBV5-1|.
TGCGCCAGCAGCGCCGACAGGGTCTCTGGAAACACCATATATTTT
CASSADRVSGNTIYF
>TRBD2|TRBJ2-5|TRBV18|.
TGTGCCAGCTCGCGGGGGATCCAAGAGACCCAGTACTTC
CASSRGIQETQYF
>.|TRBJ1-4|TRBV30|.
TGTGCTTGCCGATTACAGGGAACTAATGAAAAACTGTTTTTT
CACRLQGTNEKLFF
>.|TRBJ1-2|TRBV2|few
TGTGCCAGCAGTCCCCCCGCAGCTTTTAACTATGGCTACACCTTC
CASSPPAAFNYGYTF
>TRBD1|TRBJ1-1|TRBV2|few
TGTGCCAGCAATATGGGACAGAGGGGCACTGAAGCTTTCTTT
CASNMGQRGTEAFF
>TRBD2|TRBJ2-1|TRBV5-6|.
TGTGCCAGCAGACGACCGGGACTAGAGGATGAAAATGAGCAGTTCTTC
CASRRPGLEDENEQFF
>.|TRBJ1-5|TRBV6-1|once
TGTGCCAGCGGAAACCGAGTCGGGAATCAGCCCCAGCATTTT
CASGNRVGNQPQHF
>.|TRBJ1-3|TRBV9|.
TGTGCCAGCAGCGTCTCTACAGGGTCTGGAAACACCATATATTTT
CASSVSTGSGNTIYF
>.|TRBJ2-1|TRBV5-1|.
TGCGCCAGCAGCTTGGGGGCGGGGAACCCTTCCTACAATGAGCAGTTCTTC
CASSLGAGNPSYNEQFF
>TRBD1|TRBJ1-1|TRBV16|.
TGTGCCAGCGAAGGACAGGGGATGAACACTGAAGCTTTCTTT
CASEGQGMNTEAFF
>TRBD1|TRBJ1-2|TRBV5-8|.
TGTGCCAGCAGTTGGGACAGGTGGTATGGCTACACCTTC
CASSWDRWYGYTF
>.|TRBJ2-7|TRBV6-4|.
TGTGCCAGCGGGGCGGGGACCGCGACTGAGATCTACGAGCAGTACTTC
CASGAGTATEIYEQYF